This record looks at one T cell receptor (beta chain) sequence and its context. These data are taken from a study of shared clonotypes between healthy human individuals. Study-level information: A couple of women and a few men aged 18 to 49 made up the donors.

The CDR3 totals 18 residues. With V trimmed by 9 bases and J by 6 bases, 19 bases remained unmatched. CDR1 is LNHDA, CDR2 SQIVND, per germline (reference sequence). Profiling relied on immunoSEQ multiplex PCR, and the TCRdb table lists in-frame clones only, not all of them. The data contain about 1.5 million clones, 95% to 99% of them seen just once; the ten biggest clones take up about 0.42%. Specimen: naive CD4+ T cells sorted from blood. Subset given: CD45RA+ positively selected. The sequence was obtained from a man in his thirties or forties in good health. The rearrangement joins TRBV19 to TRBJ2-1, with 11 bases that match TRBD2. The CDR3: CARTLIIPSSGRFNEQFF. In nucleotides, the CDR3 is TGTGCCAGAACTCTAATAATCCCCTCTAGCGGGAGGTTCAATGAGCAGTTCTTC.